This T cell receptor beta chain was captured by sequencing in a study of blood T cell repertoires in COVID-19. Turning to the study itself: COVID-19 samples collected from the United States, Italy and Spain covered acute and convalescent phases. From T cells, B-cell-depleted T cells, or PBMCs came the material, which was cDNA or gDNA.

Assay used: immunoSEQ multiplex PCR; TCRdb lists only in-frame clones, some missing. The sample consists of 200,000 to 250,000 clones, around 84% of them appearing once. This CDR3 spans 13 amino acids. V was shortened by 3 bases and J by 4 bases, with 4 bases between the two germline ends. Looked up from germline, CDR1 is SGHTA and CDR2 is FQGNSA. V gene TRBV7-2 combines with J gene TRBJ2-6; D not resolved. The clonotype was recovered from a young man with active or convalescent COVID-19. Specimen: peripheral blood. CDR3 sequence (DNA): TGTGCCAGCAGCTTGGCCGGGGCCAACGTCCTGACTTTC. Translating it yields CASSLAGANVLTF.